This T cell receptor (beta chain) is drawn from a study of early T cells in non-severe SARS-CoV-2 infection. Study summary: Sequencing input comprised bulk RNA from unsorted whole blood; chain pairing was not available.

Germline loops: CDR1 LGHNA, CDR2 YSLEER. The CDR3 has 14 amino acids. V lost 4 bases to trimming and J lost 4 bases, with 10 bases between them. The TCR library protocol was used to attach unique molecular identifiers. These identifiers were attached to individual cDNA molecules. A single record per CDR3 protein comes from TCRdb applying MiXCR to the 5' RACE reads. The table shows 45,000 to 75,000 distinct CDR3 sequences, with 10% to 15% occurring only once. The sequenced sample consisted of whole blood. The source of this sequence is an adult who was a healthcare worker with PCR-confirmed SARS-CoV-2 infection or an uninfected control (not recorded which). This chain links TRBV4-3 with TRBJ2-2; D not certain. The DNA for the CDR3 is TGCGCCAGCAGCCCGGCCCGGGTCACCGGGGAGCTGTTTTTT. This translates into CASSPARVTGELFF.